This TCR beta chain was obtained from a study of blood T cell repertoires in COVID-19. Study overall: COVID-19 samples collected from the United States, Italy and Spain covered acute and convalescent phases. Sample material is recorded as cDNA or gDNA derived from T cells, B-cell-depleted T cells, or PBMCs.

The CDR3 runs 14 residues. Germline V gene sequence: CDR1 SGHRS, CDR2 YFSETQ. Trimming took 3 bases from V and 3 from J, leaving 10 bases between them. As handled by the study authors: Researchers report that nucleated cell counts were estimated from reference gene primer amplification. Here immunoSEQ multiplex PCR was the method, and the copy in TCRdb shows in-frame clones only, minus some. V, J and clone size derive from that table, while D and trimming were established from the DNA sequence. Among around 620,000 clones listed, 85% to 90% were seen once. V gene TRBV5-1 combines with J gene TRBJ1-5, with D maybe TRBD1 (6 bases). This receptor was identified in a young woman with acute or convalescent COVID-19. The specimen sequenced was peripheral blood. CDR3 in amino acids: CASSWGQPNQPQHF. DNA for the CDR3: TGCGCCAGCAGCTGGGGGCAGCCCAATCAGCCCCAGCATTTT.